Included here is one TCR beta chain sequence, with context. The antigen remains unidentified. The data derive from a study of cytomegalovirus exposure and HLA in healthy donors. Whole-study findings and limits: The authors considered a cluster of highly shared sequence variants likely to be a sequencing artifact. Previously analyzed data showed that most TCR beta V segments were productive at a frequency of about 87% or about 30%. A later analysis reportedly found that, within productive TCRs, an Asian-associated ancestry cluster had fewer N-insertions than the mean observed across the roughly 700 donors. Rare TCR sequences dominated, though some public TCRs recurred in many donors.

With 60 Vbeta and 13 Jbeta primers, the PCR was carried out. The repertoire was sequenced with immunoSEQ multiplex PCR; TCRdb's copy has only in-frame clones and lacks some. The data contain over 95,000 clones, approximately 80% of them singletons. The TCR sequence derives from a female donor in good health and CMV-seronegative. Sequencing input: PBMCs.

The CDR3 DNA follows: TGCGCCAGCAGTGAGTCAGGGACAAGGGTCTACGAGCAGTACTTC. The encoded protein is CASSESGTRVYEQYF. The chain couples TRBV10-2 to TRBJ2-7, with TRBD1 as a possible D gene (6 bases). The CDR3 length is 15 residues. The germline V gene encodes CDR1 WSHSY and CDR2 SAAADI. The V and J ends lost 0 bases and 3 bases respectively, with 12 bases between them.